Listed here are 19 T cell receptor beta chains from one sample, sequenced in a study of T-cell memory formation after mild COVID-19. TCRdb processed the 5' RACE reads anew with MiXCR; each CDR3 protein has one entry. Altogether about 360,000 distinct CDR3 sequences are present, approximately 14% being singletons, with the ten largest covering roughly 22%. The sequenced material came from PBMCs or a T cell subset sorted from them (not recorded which). These receptors originate from a man aged 18 to 29 who had mild COVID-19 (a few samples of this study predate the infection). Cell type and time point are not known.

This clonotype has a single count. This chain links TRBV4-2 with TRBJ2-7; D call uncertain. Trimming left V 0 bases short and J 4 bases short, with 7 bases between. This CDR3 spans 13 amino acids. Germline V CDR1 and CDR2: LGHNA, YNFKEQ. CDR3 protein: CASSQDGVYEQYF. The CDR3 nucleotides read TGTGCCAGCAGCCAAGATGGGGTATACGAGCAGTACTTC.

This clonotype showed up just a few times. This chain uses TRBV7-9 with TRBJ2-1; TRBD2 matches at 14 bases. The length of the CDR3 is 18 residues. Germline CDR1 SEHNR, CDR2 FQNEAQ (reference sequence). V shed 5 bases, J shed 0 bases, and the junction held 6 bases outside the gene matches. CDR3 sequence: CASSAGTSGGPSYNEQFF. The DNA of the CDR3 is TGTGCCAGCAGCGCCGGGACTAGCGGGGGTCCCTCCTACAATGAGCAGTTCTTC.

The rearrangement joins TRBV21-1 to TRBJ2-7; the table's D call TRBD1 went unverified against the DNA. TRBV21-1 is listed as a pseudogene. The CDR3 spans 15 residues. The CDR3 DNA reads as TGTGCCAGCTTTCATCGGAGGACAGGGAACTACGAGCAGTACTTC. This sequence encodes CASFHRRTGNYEQYF.

Only a few counts were recorded for this clonotype. This chain joins TRBV6-5 and TRBJ1-2; perhaps TRBD1 as D (6 bases). Germline V gives CDR1 MNHEY, CDR2 SVGAGI. The CDR3 totals 15 residues. Trimming took 3 bases from V and 2 from J, leaving 13 bases between them. CDR3 DNA: TGTGCCAGCAGTTATGGGGGGGGCTTGAACTATGGCTACACCTTC. This translates into CASSYGGGLNYGYTF.

The V call is TRBV9, the J call TRBJ2-5; possible D gene TRBD1, 6 bases. This CDR3 has 14 residues. Germline assignment: CDR1 SGDLS and CDR2 YYNGEE. V was shortened by 0 bases and J by 4 bases, with 10 bases between the two germline ends. The CDR3 bases are TGTGCCAGCAGCGTAGGTCTGGGGGCAGAGACCCAGTACTTC. Translated: CASSVGLGAETQYF. Combining the CDR3 with reference TRBV9 and TRBJ2-5 gives the whole variable domain DSGVTQTPKHLITATGQRVTLRCSPRSGDLSVYWYQQSLDQGLQFLIQYYNGEERAKGNILERFSAQQFPDLHSELNLSSLELGDSALYFCASSVGLGAETQYFGPGTRLLVL.

This clonotype was seen a few times. V gene TRBV5-6 combines with J gene TRBJ2-7, with D perhaps being TRBD1 or TRBD2 (7 bases each). Germline CDR1 is SGHDT and CDR2 is YYEEEE. CDR3 size: 13 residues. Trimming removed 4 bases at V and 6 bases at J, with 14 bases between. The CDR3 loop is CASSIQGGTEQYV. The CDR3 bases are TGTGCCAGCAGCATCCAGGGGGGGACCGAGCAGTACGTC.

This chain links TRBV6-5 with TRBJ1-5; the match to TRBD1 covers 7 bases. This CDR3 contains 14 residues. The J segment lost 3 bases and the V segment lost 6 bases, leaving 5 bases of the junction unmatched. Germline-derived CDR1 and CDR2 are MNHEY and SVGAGI. The CDR3 is CASSWGQYNQPQHF. The CDR3 nucleotides are TGTGCCAGCAGCTGGGGACAGTACAATCAGCCCCAGCATTTT.

This clonotype occurred a few times. The chain recombines TRBV5-1 with TRBJ1-1; TRBD1 is a possible D gene (5 bases). Per the germline V gene, CDR1 is SGHRS and CDR2 is YFSETQ. CDR3 length: 16 residues. V shed 4 bases and J shed 1 base, with 17 bases lying between them. CDR3 loop: CASSPVFGARNTEAFF. The CDR3 nucleotides read TGCGCCAGCAGCCCGGTCTTCGGGGCGCGGAACACTGAAGCTTTCTTT.

In its sample, this clonotype was seen a few times. The chain links TRBV5-1 to TRBJ1-2; D may be TRBD1 (5 bases). The CDR3 sequence is 13 residues long. Germline V lookup: CDR1 SGHRS, CDR2 YFSETQ. Trimming cost V 4 bases and J 5 bases, with 12 bases left between them. The CDR3 spells CASSLGEPYGYTF. The CDR3 region has the DNA TGCGCCAGCAGCCTGGGGGAACCATATGGCTACACCTTC.

This clonotype was seen only a few times. The chain has TRBV27 and TRBJ2-1, with 8 bases aligning to TRBD2. This CDR3 spans 15 amino acids. Germline trimming cut 6 bases from V and 1 base from J; bases unmatched to any gene: 5. Looked up from germline, CDR1 is MNHEY and CDR2 is SMNVEV (reference sequence). DNA for the CDR3: TGTGCCAGCAGACCGAGCGGGGGATCCTACAATGAGCAGTTCTTC. Translation gives CASRPSGGSYNEQFF.

Many counts were recorded for this clonotype. This chain joins TRBV6-5 and TRBJ2-5; a weak D match, TRBD1 (7 bases). The V end was cut by 6 bases, the J end by 5 bases, with 13 bases between. Germline V gene lookup returns CDR1 MNHEY and CDR2 SVGAGI. The CDR3 has 13 amino acids. The CDR3 loop reads CASRPGGRETQYF. CDR3 nucleotide sequence: TGTGCCAGCAGGCCAGGGGGGCGTGAGACCCAGTACTTC.

V and J are TRBV18 and TRBJ1-2; D is perhaps TRBD1 (5 bases). Trimming stripped 2 bases from V and 3 bases from J, with 13 bases between. Germline CDR1 reads KGHSH; CDR2 reads LQKENI. The CDR3 contains 15 residues. The CDR3 protein is CASSPLEGMDYGYTF. The CDR3 DNA reads TGTGCCAGCTCACCATTGGAGGGGATGGACTATGGCTACACCTTC.

This clonotype has at least ten counts. V usage is TRBV5-1 and J usage is TRBJ1-2, with unresolved D. V dropped 5 bases and J dropped 4 bases, with 15 bases sitting between them. Germline V gene sequence: CDR1 SGHRS, CDR2 YFSETQ. The CDR3 has 14 amino acids. DNA for the CDR3: TGCGCCAGCAGTGAGGCCGCCGGCAGCTATGGCTACACCTTC. It specifies CASSEAAGSYGYTF.

The J gene is TRBJ1-5, the V gene TRBV7-2; a possible D gene is TRBD1 (6 bases). The germline gives CDR1 SGHTA, CDR2 FQGNSA. The CDR3 has 15 amino acids. Between the trimmed V and J ends, which lost 4 bases and 4 bases, there was a span of 14 bases. The CDR3 is CASSSGTRENQPQHF. In DNA form, the CDR3 reads TGTGCCAGCAGCTCCGGGACAAGGGAGAATCAGCCCCAGCATTTT. Based on the CDR3 plus reference TRBV7-2 and TRBJ1-5, the full variable domain is GAGVSQSPSNKVTEKGKDVELRCDPISGHTALYWYRQSLGQGLEFLIYFQGNSAPDKSGLPSDRFSAERTGGSVSTLTIQRTQQEDSAVYLCASSSGTRENQPQHFGDGTRLSIL.

The chain recombines TRBV6-5 with TRBJ2-2, with D perhaps TRBD1 (6 bases). In germline, CDR1 is MNHEY, CDR2 SVGAGI. The CDR3 is 15 amino acids. V was cut by 5 bases and J by 6 bases, with 16 bases left in between. The chain's CDR3 is CASSQGQGLSGELFF. CDR3 DNA sequence: TGTGCCAGCAGTCAGGGCCAGGGGTTGTCCGGGGAGCTGTTTTTT.

The CDR3 nucleotides read TGTGCCAGCTCCCTCAGGGAAGCCTACGAGCAGTACGTC. Its protein is CASSLREAYEQYV. This sequence joins TRBV18 and TRBJ2-7; weak D call: TRBD1 (5 bases). Trimming took off 6 bases at V and 2 bases at J, with 11 bases between the two ends. The CDR3 length is 13 residues. CDR1 KGHSH and CDR2 LQKENI come from the germline V gene.

This clonotype has just a few counts. The chain employs TRBV6-6 and TRBJ2-1; 7 nucleotides align to TRBD1. J was trimmed by 2 bases and V by 10 bases; bases with no gene match: 8. Germline V gives CDR1 MNHNY, CDR2 SVGAGI (reference sequence). The CDR3 is 14 amino acids. The DNA for the CDR3 is TGTGCCAACAGGGGACAGCCCCCCTACAATGAGCAGTTCTTC. Translating it yields CANRGQPPYNEQFF.

About this clonotype: A much larger clonotype is one base distant, so this may be a read error. This chain joins TRBV7-2 and TRBJ2-3; 8 positions agree with TRBD2. From germline, CDR1 is SGHTA and CDR2 FQGNSA. J lost 6 bases, V lost 2 bases, and 7 bases had no gene match. The CDR3 is 15 residues long. The CDR3 reads CASSLRAGAGDTQYF. The CDR3 DNA is TGTGCCAGCAGCTTAAGAGCGGGGGCGGGGGATACGCAGTATTTT.

This clonotype has ten or more counts. This chain uses TRBV7-2 with TRBJ1-4; 7 bases map to TRBD1. The junction had 4 bases not matched to a gene; V was cut back by 2 bases and J by 7 bases. CDR1 is SGHTA, CDR2 FQGNSA, per germline. The CDR3 spans 14 residues. The CDR3 DNA reads as TGTGCCAGCAGCTTACGACAGGGTCGTGAAAAACTGTTTTTT. Translated, it gives CASSLRQGREKLFF.